These 30 T cell receptor beta chains came from one sample sequenced in a study of cytomegalovirus exposure and HLA in healthy donors (TCRdb year 2017). Library preparation employed the immunoSEQ multiplex PCR assay. For the multiplex PCR, a mixture combining 60 forward primers for TCR Vbeta segments and 13 reverse primers for TCR Jbeta segments was used. Sourced from immuneACCESS, this table was stored by TCRdb with only in-frame sequences that have V and J called. A share of the clones is absent; for the studies checked, an unresolved V gene accounts for under half, and the remainder has no known explanation. The sample table on file contains tens of thousands of clones. 15% of the sample is held by the ten biggest clonotypes. Material: PBMCs. Every receptor here comes from a man aged 45-60 years in good health and CMV-seropositive.

CDR3 nucleotide sequence: TGTGCCTGGAGTAACGGGGGGAACACTGAAGCTTTCTTT. Its protein is CAWSNGGNTEAFF. The rearrangement uses TRBV30 and TRBJ1-1; a possible D gene is TRBD1 (5 bases). The CDR3 runs 13 residues. The ends were cut back, 2 bases at V and 1 base at J, with 8 bases in the middle. Germline CDR1 and CDR2: GTSNPN and SVGIG (reference sequence).

The V and J genes are TRBV19 and TRBJ2-5; 16 bases line up with TRBD2. The CDR3 is 15 amino acids. V shed 6 bases, J shed 3 bases, and the junction held 1 base outside the gene matches. The V gene's germline CDR1 is LNHDA and CDR2 SQIVND (reference sequence). CDR3 DNA sequence: TGTGCCAGTAGGGGACTAGCGGGAGGGGAAGAGACCCAGTACTTC. Translated: CASRGLAGGEETQYF. The complete variable domain, with remaining parts taken from reference TRBV19 and TRBJ2-5, reads DGGITQSPKYLFRKEGQNVTLSCEQNLNHDAMYWYRQDPGQGLRLIYYSQIVNDFQKGDIAEGYSVSREKKESFPLTVTSAQKNPTAFYLCASRGLAGGEETQYFGPGTRLLVL.

The rearrangement links TRBV27 to TRBJ1-5; the match to TRBD1 covers 9 bases. The V segment lost 6 bases and the J segment 0 bases; nucleotides outside the gene matches: 12. The CDR3 sequence is 18 residues long. Looked up from germline, CDR1 is MNHEY and CDR2 is SMNVEV (reference sequence). CDR3 protein: CASSRLGTGPYSNQPQHF. The DNA for the CDR3 is TGTGCCAGCAGCAGACTAGGGACAGGGCCATATAGCAATCAGCCCCAGCATTTT.

In nucleotides, the CDR3 is TGTGCCAGTAGTATAGCTGGGACGGGAGCCTACGAGCAGTACTTC. Protein product: CASSIAGTGAYEQYF. The rearrangement uses TRBV19 and TRBJ2-7, with D perhaps matching TRBD2 (6 bases). This CDR3 comprises 15 residues. V was clipped by 1 base and J by 2 bases, with 12 bases between them. Germline V gives CDR1 LNHDA, CDR2 SQIVND (reference sequence).

The CDR3 DNA sequence: TGCGCCAGCAGCCTTCGAGTGTTGGGACAGGGAGGTGAAAAACTGTTTTTT. It yields the protein CASSLRVLGQGGEKLFF. This chain connects TRBV4-3 to TRBJ1-4; 9 bases are a match to TRBD1. V was clipped by 4 bases and J by 7 bases; unmatched bases: 13. From germline, CDR1 is LGHNA and CDR2 YSLEER. This CDR3 spans 17 amino acids.

This chain joins TRBV19 and TRBJ2-5; 14 nucleotides align to TRBD2. J gave up 4 bases and V 4 bases, and 2 bases lay outside the gene matches. Germline loops: CDR1 LNHDA, CDR2 SQIVND (reference sequence). This CDR3 has 15 amino acids. In DNA, the CDR3 is TGTGCCAGTAGTACCGGGACTAGCGGGAGAGAGACCCAGTACTTC. The encoded protein is CASSTGTSGRETQYF.

The V gene is TRBV18, the J gene TRBJ1-5; D is unclear. This CDR3 region has 19 residues. Looked up from germline, CDR1 is KGHSH and CDR2 is LQKENI. Trimming pared 6 bases from V and 9 bases from J, leaving 33 bases between. The CDR3: CASSRTQGGPISTRAPQHF. CDR3 nucleotide sequence: TGTGCCAGCTCGCGAACCCAAGGTGGGCCGATCAGTACTCGAGCGCCCCAGCATTTT.

The gene calls are TRBV7-9 and TRBJ2-6; D ambiguous. Trimming left V 4 bases short and J 0 bases short, with 4 bases between. The CDR3 consists of 14 residues. The germline gives CDR1 SEHNR, CDR2 FQNEAQ (reference sequence). DNA for the CDR3: TGTGCCAGCAGCTCGGTCTCTGGGGCCAACGTCCTGACTTTC. Its translation: CASSSVSGANVLTF.

The chain couples TRBV11-3 to TRBJ1-1; D unclear. The CDR3 runs to 13 residues. CDR1 is SGHNT, CDR2 YENEEA, per germline. Trimming removed 1 base at V and 10 bases at J, with 13 bases between. This chain's CDR3 is CASSLASQSGAFF. CDR3 coding DNA: TGTGCCAGCAGCTTAGCATCACAGTCCGGAGCTTTCTTT.

CDR3 amino acids: CASSLGNLAWNEQFF. DNA of the CDR3: TGTGCCAGCAGCTTAGGTAACCTAGCGTGGAATGAGCAGTTCTTC. V is TRBV11-3 and J is TRBJ2-1; a weak D match, TRBD2 (6 bases). In germline, CDR1 is SGHNT, CDR2 YENEEA. Trimming left V 1 base short and J 7 bases short, with 14 bases between. The length of the CDR3 is 15 residues.

The chain is built from TRBV7-2 and TRBJ1-5, with D tentatively TRBD1 (5 bases). V was cut by 6 bases and J by 10 bases, with 19 bases left in between. Germline lookup yields CDR1 SGHTA and CDR2 FQGNSA. The CDR3 loop spans 14 amino acids. CDR3 coding DNA: TGTGCCAGCAGTCCCCAGGGCCCAATCTTTCCCCAGCATTTT. Protein sequence: CASSPQGPIFPQHF.

The chain employs TRBV5-6 and TRBJ2-4; D perhaps matches TRBD2 (6 bases). Trimming left V 4 bases short and J 7 bases short, with 15 bases between. CDR3 length equals 14 residues. Germline V gene sequence: CDR1 SGHDT, CDR2 YYEEEE. The CDR3 region is CASSPRRGGNIQYF. CDR3 coding DNA: TGTGCCAGCAGCCCCCGCCGGGGAGGCAACATTCAGTACTTC.

The chain joins TRBV10-2 to TRBJ1-1, with D perhaps matching TRBD1 (6 bases). The CDR3 has 13 residues. Germline assignment: CDR1 WSHSY and CDR2 SAAADI. Trimming removed 11 bases at V and 0 bases at J, with 13 bases between. CDR3 sequence reads: CALRRGMNTEAFF. CDR3 DNA sequence: TGCGCCCTCAGAAGGGGGATGAACACTGAAGCTTTCTTT.

The chain carries TRBV7-9 and TRBJ2-2, with a possible D match to TRBD2 (5 bases). The germline V gene encodes CDR1 SEHNR and CDR2 FQNEAQ (reference sequence). The CDR3 extends over 16 amino acids. Trimming pared 7 bases from V and 5 bases from J, leaving 20 bases between. The CDR3 here is CASTASGSPGTGELFF. In DNA, the CDR3 is TGTGCCAGCACAGCTTCGGGGTCCCCTGGGACCGGGGAGCTGTTTTTT. The whole variable domain, remainder taken from reference TRBV7-9 and TRBJ2-2, is DTGVSQNPRHKITKRGQNVTFRCDPISEHNRLYWYRQTLGQGPEFLTYFQNEAQLEKSRLLSDRFSAERPKGSFSTLEIQRTEQGDSAMYLCASTASGSPGTGELFFGEGSRLTVL.

The J gene is TRBJ2-7, the V gene TRBV6-6; D not certain. The CDR3 totals 12 residues. Trimming took off 5 bases at V and 0 bases at J, with 5 bases between the two ends. The germline V gene has CDR1 MNHNY and CDR2 SVGAGI (reference sequence). The DNA for the CDR3 is TGTGCCAGCAGTCCTAGCTCCTACGAGCAGTACGTC. Translated: CASSPSSYEQYV.

V is TRBV30 and J is TRBJ1-5, with D uncertain. The CDR3 runs 14 residues. Germline V gene lookup returns CDR1 GTSNPN and CDR2 SVGIG (reference sequence). Trimming shortened V by 5 bases and J by 2 bases, and 13 bases separated the two germline ends. CDR3 sequence (DNA): TGTGCCTGGGGGCCCTTGCAGGGCAATCAGCCCCAGCATTTT. Protein product: CAWGPLQGNQPQHF.

The V gene is TRBV5-1, the J gene TRBJ1-1; 11 nucleotides agree with TRBD1. Germline V CDR1 and CDR2: SGHRS, YFSETQ. The CDR3 is 14 amino acids. Trimming cost V 5 bases and J 5 bases; bases outside gene matches: 5. This CDR3 is CASSRDRGRTEAFF. CDR3 DNA: TGCGCCAGCAGTCGGGACAGGGGGAGGACTGAAGCTTTCTTT.

The rearrangement links TRBV6-1 to TRBJ2-5; 10 nucleotides match TRBD1. The CDR3 length is 16 residues. The germline V gene encodes CDR1 MNHNS and CDR2 SASEGT. V shed 4 bases, J shed 5 bases, and the junction held 10 bases outside the gene matches. This CDR3 is CASSAGTGALGETQYF. The CDR3 nucleotides are TGTGCCAGCAGTGCCGGGACAGGGGCCTTGGGGGAGACCCAGTACTTC.

The chain is built from TRBV5-1 and TRBJ2-5; 15 bases line up with TRBD2. The J segment lost 4 bases and the V segment lost 3 bases, leaving 10 bases of the junction unmatched. The CDR3 consists of 18 residues. From germline, CDR1 is SGHRS and CDR2 YFSETQ. This CDR3 reads CASSYRTSGRAGGETQYF. The DNA of the CDR3 is TGCGCCAGCAGCTACCGGACTAGCGGGAGGGCCGGGGGAGAGACCCAGTACTTC. The whole variable domain, filled in from reference TRBV5-1 and TRBJ2-5, reads KAGVTQTPRYLIKTRGQQVTLSCSPISGHRSVSWYQQTPGQGLQFLFEYFSETQRNKGNFPGRFSGRQFSNSRSEMNVSTLELGDSALYLCASSYRTSGRAGGETQYFGPGTRLLVL.

The rearrangement links TRBV30 to TRBJ1-4; the D is unclear. Germline values: CDR1 GTSNPN, CDR2 SVGIG (reference sequence). Between the trimmed V and J ends, which lost 7 bases and 8 bases, there was a span of 14 bases. There are 12 residues in the CDR3. The CDR3 nucleotides read TGTGCCTTGTTTGAGTCCGAAGAAAAACTGTTTTTT. Translated: CALFESEEKLFF. The full variable domain, rest sourced from reference TRBV30 and TRBJ1-4, is SQTIHQWPATLVQPVGSPLSLECTVEGTSNPNLYWYRQAAGRGLQLLFYSVGIGQISSEVPQNLSASRPQDRQFILSSKKLLLSDSGFYLCALFESEEKLFFGSGTQLSVL.

The genes are TRBV6-5 and TRBJ1-2, with D tentatively TRBD1 (6 bases). Trimming removed 0 bases at V and 3 bases at J, with 11 bases between. The CDR3 sequence is 15 residues long. Germline values: CDR1 MNHEY, CDR2 SVGAGI. The CDR3, as DNA: TGTGCCAGCAGTTACTCATCTAAGGGGGACTATGGCTACACCTTC. This sequence encodes CASSYSSKGDYGYTF.

This chain uses TRBV9 with TRBJ1-2; 7 nucleotides align to TRBD1. There are 16 residues in the CDR3. CDR1 and CDR2 from the germline V gene are SGDLS and YYNGEE. J gave up 4 bases and V 0 bases, and 9 bases lay outside the gene matches. CDR3 nucleotides: TGTGCCAGCAGCGTAGCCCTCTCGACAGGGAGCTATGGCTACACCTTC. It specifies CASSVALSTGSYGYTF.

The CDR3 DNA is TGTGCCAGCAGTGAAACTTACGAGCAGTACTTC. It codes for CASSETYEQYF. This sequence joins TRBV6-1 and TRBJ2-7; no clear D gene. The CDR3 is made up of 11 amino acids. Trimming cost V 2 bases and J 4 bases, with 3 bases left between them. Germline V gene lookup returns CDR1 MNHNS and CDR2 SASEGT.

This chain uses TRBV6-1 with TRBJ1-1; a weak D match, TRBD1 (6 bases). Per the germline V gene, CDR1 is MNHNS and CDR2 is SASEGT. The CDR3 consists of 13 residues. V was clipped by 6 bases and J by 2 bases, with 10 bases between them. CDR3 nucleotide sequence: TGTGCCAGCAGGGAGACAGGAAACACTGAAGCTTTCTTT. This codes for CASRETGNTEAFF.

The V gene is TRBV5-1, the J gene TRBJ1-2; no firm D call. The CDR3 has 14 residues. V lost 4 bases to trimming and J lost 1 base, with 11 bases between them. Germline V gives CDR1 SGHRS, CDR2 YFSETQ. The CDR3 DNA reads TGCGCCAGCAGCCCCGAGGACTTTAACTATGGCTACACCTTC. This translates into CASSPEDFNYGYTF.

The V call is TRBV5-1, the J call TRBJ1-3; 7 positions agree with TRBD1. Per the germline V gene, CDR1 is SGHRS and CDR2 is YFSETQ. After removal of 3 bases from V and 2 bases from J, the junction contained 5 bases not matched to a gene. The CDR3 contains 15 residues. CDR3 sequence: CASSSGQITGNTIYF. The CDR3 nucleotides are TGCGCCAGCAGCTCGGGACAGATAACTGGAAACACCATATATTTT. Drawing the rest from reference TRBV5-1 and TRBJ1-3, the complete variable domain is KAGVTQTPRYLIKTRGQQVTLSCSPISGHRSVSWYQQTPGQGLQFLFEYFSETQRNKGNFPGRFSGRQFSNSRSEMNVSTLELGDSALYLCASSSGQITGNTIYFGEGSWLTVV.

The chain is built from TRBV7-9 and TRBJ1-4, with D tentatively TRBD1 (6 bases). Germline V gene lookup returns CDR1 SEHNR and CDR2 FQNEAQ (reference sequence). V gave up 7 bases and J gave up 1 base, with 7 bases separating them. This CDR3 has 13 residues. CDR3 DNA sequence: TGTGCCAGCATAGGGGGAACTAATGAAAAACTGTTTTTT. Translated, it gives CASIGGTNEKLFF.

The chain combines TRBV4-3 with TRBJ2-1, with a possible D match to TRBD2 (7 bases). The CDR3 runs 16 residues. Trimming shortened V by 1 base and J by 9 bases, and 19 bases separated the two germline ends. Per germline, CDR1 LGHNA and CDR2 YSLEER. This CDR3 is CASSQAPHGEGGEQFF. In DNA form, the CDR3 reads TGCGCCAGCAGCCAAGCCCCCCATGGGGAGGGGGGTGAGCAGTTCTTC.

The chain combines TRBV14 with TRBJ1-2; the D is unclear. Trimming removed 0 bases at V and 3 bases at J, with 11 bases between. The CDR3 sequence is 15 residues long. From germline, CDR1 is SGHDN and CDR2 FVKESK. The CDR3 DNA reads TGTGCCAGCAGCCAAGAGGGAGGTGAACACTATGGCTACACCTTC. Translation gives CASSQEGGEHYGYTF. Full variable domain (remainder filled in from reference TRBV14 and TRBJ1-2): EAGVTQFPSHSVIEKGQTVTLRCDPISGHDNLYWYRRVMGKEIKFLLHFVKESKQDESGMPNNRFLAERTGGTYSTLKVQPAELEDSGVYFCASSQEGGEHYGYTFGSGTRLTVV.

The chain links TRBV5-4 to TRBJ2-7, with 8 nucleotides matching TRBD1. Germline V gene lookup returns CDR1 SGHNT and CDR2 YYREEE (reference sequence). The CDR3 extends over 15 amino acids. J lost 6 bases, V lost 0 bases, and 8 bases had no gene match. The CDR3 loop is CASSLDPDRVAEQYF. In DNA form, the CDR3 reads TGTGCCAGCAGCTTGGATCCGGACAGGGTTGCCGAGCAGTACTTC.